Below, 22 T cell receptor beta chains from the same sample are listed, as sequenced in a study of CD8+ T cells in alopecia areata (dated by TCRdb to the late 2010s). The meaning of the sample's treatment or condition label: oral pan-JAK inhibitor, 5-10 mg twice daily. The library was made by the immunoSEQ multiplex PCR assay. To provide template for TCR sequencing, every sample had RNA extracted and reverse transcribed into cDNA. As stored in TCRdb, this immuneACCESS dataset retains in-frame rearrangements with V and J assigned. A fraction of the clones does not appear; measured against another copy, unresolved V genes explain less than half of the discrepancy, and the remainder lacks a known reason. This sample lists some 180,000 clones; approximately 49% were detected once. The ten largest clones take up over 9% of the sample. Specimen: CD8+ T cells sorted from blood, collected around week 54, from a patient treated with tofacitinib. Receptor source: a human donor with alopecia areata.

The rearrangement uses TRBV9 and TRBJ2-7; weak D call: TRBD1 (6 bases). The V gene's germline CDR1 is SGDLS and CDR2 YYNGEE. With 4 bases removed from V and 3 bases from J, the gap between germline ends came to 20 bases. The CDR3 has 16 amino acids. The CDR3 sequence is CASSPHSSGTHYEQYF. CDR3 coding DNA: TGTGCCAGCAGCCCACACTCCTCCGGGACACACTACGAGCAGTACTTC.

This clone has only one observation. The chain joins TRBV9 to TRBJ2-7, with TRBD2 matching 11 bases. Germline values: CDR1 SGDLS, CDR2 YYNGEE. V lost 4 bases to trimming and J lost 4 bases; unmatched junction nucleotides: 7. This CDR3 spans 15 amino acids. The chain's CDR3 is CASSFGTSGAYEQYF. In DNA, the CDR3 is TGTGCCAGCAGCTTCGGGACTAGCGGCGCGTACGAGCAGTACTTC.

This sequence joins TRBV4-1 and TRBJ1-2; D is unresolved. Trimming stripped 1 base from V and 6 bases from J, with 6 bases between. Germline-derived CDR1 and CDR2 are MGHRA and YSYEKL. The CDR3 extends over 12 amino acids. CDR3 residues: CASSQGGNGYTF. CDR3 bases: TGCGCCAGCAGCCAAGGGGGAAATGGCTACACCTTC.

The V and J genes are TRBV19 and TRBJ1-2, with D unclear. In germline, CDR1 is LNHDA, CDR2 SQIVND (reference sequence). The CDR3 contains 14 residues. Trimming cost V 6 bases and J 5 bases, with 16 bases left between them. For the CDR3, the DNA is TGTGCCAGTAGCCCTCCGCCGATGGGATATGGCTACACCTTC. It yields the protein CASSPPPMGYGYTF.

The chain recombines TRBV30 with TRBJ2-7; a weak D match, TRBD1 (6 bases). This CDR3 is built from 15 residues. Trimming removed 0 bases from V and 0 bases from J, with 12 bases in between. CDR1 and CDR2 (germline): GTSNPN, SVGIG (reference sequence). The CDR3 region has the DNA TGTGCCTGGAGTGTAGTAGGGGGACCCTCCTACGAGCAGTACTTC. Its translation: CAWSVVGGPSYEQYF.

The genes are TRBV6-1 and TRBJ1-1; D possibly corresponds to TRBD1 (6 bases). The CDR3 is 14 amino acids. Germline V gives CDR1 MNHNS, CDR2 SASEGT. The V end lost 1 base, the J end lost 4 bases, and 10 bases lay between the germline ends. CDR3 bases: TGTGCCAGCAGTGAAGACCAAGGGGGCACTGAAGCTTTCTTT. It encodes CASSEDQGGTEAFF.

This clone has more than one count but fewer than ten. The rearrangement uses TRBV30 and TRBJ2-6; no definite D call. The CDR3 loop spans 14 amino acids. Germline CDR1 GTSNPN, CDR2 SVGIG (reference sequence). V lost 5 bases and J lost 0, with 8 bases in between. CDR3 amino acids: CAWGVSSGANVLTF. CDR3 bases: TGTGCCTGGGGGGTGAGCTCTGGGGCCAACGTCCTGACTTTC.

This clone was counted a single time. The V call is TRBV15, the J call TRBJ1-1; 9 bases are shared with TRBD1. Losses at the gene ends were 3 bases for V and 4 bases for J; bases not matched to a gene: 9. Germline V CDR1 and CDR2: LNHNV, YYDKDF (reference sequence). The CDR3 length is 16 residues. CDR3 sequence (DNA): TGTGCCACCAGCAGTTCGGACAGGGGCGGAGGCACTGAAGCTTTCTTT. Its protein product is CATSSSDRGGGTEAFF.

In nucleotides, the CDR3 is TGTGCCACCAGCAGAGATGTGACTAGCGGGGGTCTGGAGCAGTTCTTC. This translates into CATSRDVTSGGLEQFF. The gene calls are TRBV15 and TRBJ2-1, with 12 positions matching TRBD2. Germline lookup yields CDR1 LNHNV and CDR2 YYDKDF (reference sequence). The CDR3 length is 16 residues. The ends lost 0 bases at V and 10 bases at J; junction bases unmatched: 7.

The V gene is TRBV6-5, the J gene TRBJ1-1, with 8 bases that match TRBD1. V lost 4 bases to trimming and J lost 6 bases; unmatched junction nucleotides: 7. This CDR3 contains 14 residues. The V gene's germline CDR1 is MNHEY and CDR2 SVGAGI. The CDR3 here is CASSSRQGTSEAFF. CDR3 coding DNA: TGTGCCAGCAGTTCACGACAGGGGACCTCTGAAGCTTTCTTT.

V gene TRBV4-1 combines with J gene TRBJ1-5; no reliable D call. This CDR3 comprises 13 residues. With 1 base removed from V and 9 bases from J, the gap between germline ends came to 10 bases. The germline gives CDR1 MGHRA, CDR2 YSYEKL. For the CDR3, the DNA is TGCGCCAGCAGCCAAGTGAATCCTCCGCCCCAGCATTTT. Translation gives CASSQVNPPPQHF.

CDR3 region: CAWRSRVVTYNSPLHF. CDR3 DNA: TGTGCCTGGAGGTCCCGGGTGGTAACCTATAATTCACCCCTCCACTTT. This chain uses TRBV30 with TRBJ1-6; D gene unclear. The CDR3 contains 16 residues. Trimming pared 3 bases from V and 2 bases from J, leaving 14 bases between. Germline CDR1 is GTSNPN and CDR2 is SVGIG (reference sequence).

V gene TRBV13 combines with J gene TRBJ1-4; D gene uncertain. This CDR3 is built from 15 residues. V was clipped by 5 bases and J by 3 bases, with 13 bases between them. CDR1 and CDR2 from the germline V gene are PRHDT and FYEKMQ (reference sequence). This CDR3 is CASSDRLRPNEKLFF. As DNA, the CDR3 is TGTGCCAGCAGCGACCGGCTGAGGCCTAATGAAAAACTGTTTTTT.

The chain couples TRBV9 to TRBJ2-1; D not certain. V was cut by 3 bases and J by 10 bases, with 11 bases left in between. The CDR3 is 12 residues long. The germline CDR1 and CDR2 sequences are SGDLS and YYNGEE. CDR3 sequence (DNA): TGTGCCAGCAGCGGACTTGGTTGGGAGCAGTTCTTC. Translated, it gives CASSGLGWEQFF.

V is TRBV6-4 and J is TRBJ1-5, with no clear D. V shed 2 bases and J shed 7 bases, with 9 bases lying between them. Germline V gene data show CDR1 as MRHNA and CDR2 as SNTAGT. The CDR3 runs 13 residues. CDR3 coding DNA: TGTGCCAGCAGTGACCGGGCAGGACAGCCCCAGCATTTT. Translation gives CASSDRAGQPQHF.

The CDR3 is CASSPNEETQYF. In DNA form, the CDR3 reads TGTGCCAGCAGCCCCAATGAAGAGACCCAGTACTTC. V gene TRBV7-2 combines with J gene TRBJ2-5; no definite D call. V shed 5 bases and J shed 3 bases, with 7 bases lying between them. Germline CDR1 and CDR2: SGHTA and FQGNSA. This CDR3 is built from 12 residues.

The chain has TRBV30 and TRBJ2-3, with D unclear. Per the germline V gene, CDR1 is GTSNPN and CDR2 is SVGIG (reference sequence). V was clipped by 0 bases and J by 5 bases, with 12 bases between them. The CDR3 is 14 amino acids. The CDR3 bases are TGTGCCTGGAGTGTTGGCCTGGACGGAGATACGCAGTATTTT. Translation: CAWSVGLDGDTQYF.

This chain uses TRBV5-4 with TRBJ2-5, with D uncertain. This CDR3 contains 14 residues. The ends were cut back, 4 bases at V and 2 bases at J, with 12 bases in the middle. The germline V gene has CDR1 SGHNT and CDR2 YYREEE (reference sequence). The CDR3 DNA sequence: TGTGCCAGCAGCCCGATTGGGTCACAAGAGACCCAGTACTTC. Its protein product is CASSPIGSQETQYF.

The chain joins TRBV7-9 to TRBJ2-1; D remains unclear. Between the trimmed V and J ends, which lost 4 bases and 5 bases, there was a span of 12 bases. Per germline, CDR1 SEHNR and CDR2 FQNEAQ (reference sequence). The CDR3 length is 14 residues. DNA of the CDR3: TGTGCCAGCAGCTCAGACCGGCTAGACAATGAGCAGTTCTTC. This sequence encodes CASSSDRLDNEQFF.

The chain uses TRBV30 and TRBJ1-5; D perhaps matches TRBD1 (6 bases). This CDR3 is 13 amino acids long. V lost 5 bases to trimming and J lost 4 bases, with 12 bases between them. Germline V gene lookup returns CDR1 GTSNPN and CDR2 SVGIG (reference sequence). CDR3 amino acids: CAWADSLNQPQHF. The CDR3, as DNA: TGTGCCTGGGCGGACAGTTTAAATCAGCCCCAGCATTTT.

V usage is TRBV23-1 and J usage is TRBJ1-1; tentative D call: TRBD1 (5 bases). TRBV23-1 is treated as an ORF (open reading frame) with a function not yet certain. The CDR3 has 13 amino acids. The germline V and J ends were trimmed by 4 bases and 5 bases, with 11 bases remaining between them. CDR3 sequence reads: CASSRTWGTEAFF. As DNA, the CDR3 is TGCGCCAGCAGTCGAACGTGGGGGACTGAAGCTTTCTTT.

V and J are TRBV5-1 and TRBJ2-1; TRBD2 aligns across 7 bases. The trim removed 4 bases at V and 8 bases at J, leaving 9 bases unmatched. The CDR3 length is 14 residues. The germline V gene encodes CDR1 SGHRS and CDR2 YFSETQ. CDR3 residues: CASSPLATLHEQFF. CDR3 nucleotide sequence: TGCGCCAGCAGCCCACTAGCGACCCTCCATGAGCAGTTCTTC.